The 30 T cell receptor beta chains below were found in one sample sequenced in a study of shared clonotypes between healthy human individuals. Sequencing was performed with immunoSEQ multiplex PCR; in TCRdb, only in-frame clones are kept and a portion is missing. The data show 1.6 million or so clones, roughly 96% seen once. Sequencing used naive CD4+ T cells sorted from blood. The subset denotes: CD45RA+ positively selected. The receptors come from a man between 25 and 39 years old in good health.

CDR3 bases: TGTGCCAGCTCCCTACTAGCGGGGTCCTACGAGCAGTACTTC. Protein sequence: CASSLLAGSYEQYF. V is TRBV6-1 and J is TRBJ2-7; 10 bases line up with TRBD2. V lost 8 bases and J lost 1; bases outside the gene matches: 5. Germline CDR1 and CDR2: MNHNS and SASEGT. The length of the CDR3 is 14 residues.

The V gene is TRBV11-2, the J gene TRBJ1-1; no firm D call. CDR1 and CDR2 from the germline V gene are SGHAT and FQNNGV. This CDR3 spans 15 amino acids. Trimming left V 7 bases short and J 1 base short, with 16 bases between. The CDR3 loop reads CASNRGGNPNTEAFF. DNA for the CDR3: TGTGCCAGCAACCGGGGAGGAAATCCGAACACTGAAGCTTTCTTT.

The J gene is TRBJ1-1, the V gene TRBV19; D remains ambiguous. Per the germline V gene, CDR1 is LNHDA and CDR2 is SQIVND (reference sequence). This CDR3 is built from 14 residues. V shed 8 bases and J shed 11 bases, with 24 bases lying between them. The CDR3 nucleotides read TGTGCCAGTCGCGAGACTGGTCAAAGTAGGAAGGCTTTCTTT. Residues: CASRETGQSRKAFF. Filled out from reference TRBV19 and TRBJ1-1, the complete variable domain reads DGGITQSPKYLFRKEGQNVTLSCEQNLNHDAMYWYRQDPGQGLRLIYYSQIVNDFQKGDIAEGYSVSREKKESFPLTVTSAQKNPTAFYLCASRETGQSRKAFFGQGTRLTVV.

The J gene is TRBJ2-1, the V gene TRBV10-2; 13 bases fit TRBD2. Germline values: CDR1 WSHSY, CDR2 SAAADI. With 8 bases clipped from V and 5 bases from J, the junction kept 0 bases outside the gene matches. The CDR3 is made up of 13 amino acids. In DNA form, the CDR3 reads TGCGCCAGCGGACTAGCGGGAGACAATGAGCAGTTCTTC. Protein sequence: CASGLAGDNEQFF.

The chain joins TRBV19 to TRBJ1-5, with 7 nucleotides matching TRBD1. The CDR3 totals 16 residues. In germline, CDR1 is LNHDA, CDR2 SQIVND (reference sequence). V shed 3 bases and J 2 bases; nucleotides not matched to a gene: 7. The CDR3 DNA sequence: TGTGCCAGTAGTATCCACAGGGGAAAGGGCAATCAGCCCCAGCATTTT. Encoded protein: CASSIHRGKGNQPQHF.

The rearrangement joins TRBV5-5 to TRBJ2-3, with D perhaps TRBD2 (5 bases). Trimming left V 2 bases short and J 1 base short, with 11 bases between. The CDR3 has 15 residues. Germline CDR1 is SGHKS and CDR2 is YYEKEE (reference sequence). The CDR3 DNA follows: TGTGCCAGCAGCTTCCAGTTAGCGCGCACAGATACGCAGTATTTT. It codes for CASSFQLARTDTQYF.

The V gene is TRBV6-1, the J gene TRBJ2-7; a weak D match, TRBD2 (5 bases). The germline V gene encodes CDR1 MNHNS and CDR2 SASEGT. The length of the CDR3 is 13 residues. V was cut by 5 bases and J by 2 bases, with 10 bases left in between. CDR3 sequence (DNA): TGTGCCAGCAGTACTAGAATGGCCTACGAGCAGTACTTC. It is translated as CASSTRMAYEQYF.

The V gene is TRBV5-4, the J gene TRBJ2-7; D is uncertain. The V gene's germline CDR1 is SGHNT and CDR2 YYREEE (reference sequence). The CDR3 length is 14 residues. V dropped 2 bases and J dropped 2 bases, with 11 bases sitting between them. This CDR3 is CASSFPRAPYEQYF. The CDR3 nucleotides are TGTGCCAGCAGCTTCCCCCGGGCACCCTACGAGCAGTACTTC.

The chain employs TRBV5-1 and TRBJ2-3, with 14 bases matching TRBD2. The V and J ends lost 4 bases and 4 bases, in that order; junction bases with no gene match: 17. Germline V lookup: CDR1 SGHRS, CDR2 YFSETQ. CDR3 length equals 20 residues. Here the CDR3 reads CASSPGTSGRAVGIADTQYF. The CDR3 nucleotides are TGCGCCAGCAGCCCAGGGACTAGCGGGAGAGCGGTCGGTATTGCAGATACGCAGTATTTT.

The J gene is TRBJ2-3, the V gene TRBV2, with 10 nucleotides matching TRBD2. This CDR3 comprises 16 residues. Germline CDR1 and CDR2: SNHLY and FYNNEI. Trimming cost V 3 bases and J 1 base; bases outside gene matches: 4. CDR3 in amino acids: CASSEYGTSGTDTQYF. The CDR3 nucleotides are TGTGCCAGCAGTGAGTACGGGACTAGCGGCACAGATACGCAGTATTTT.

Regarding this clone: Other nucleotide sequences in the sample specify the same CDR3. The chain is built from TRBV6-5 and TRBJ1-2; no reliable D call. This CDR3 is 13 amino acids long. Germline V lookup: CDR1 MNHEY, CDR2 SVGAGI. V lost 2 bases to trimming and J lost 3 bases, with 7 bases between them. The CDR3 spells CASSYGQDYGYTF. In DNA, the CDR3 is TGTGCCAGCAGTTACGGTCAGGACTATGGCTACACCTTC.

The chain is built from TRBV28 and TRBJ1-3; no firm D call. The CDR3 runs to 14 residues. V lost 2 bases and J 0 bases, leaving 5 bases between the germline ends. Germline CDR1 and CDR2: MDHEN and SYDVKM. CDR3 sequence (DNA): TGTGCCAGCAGTTTACAGGTCTCTGGAAACACCATATATTTT. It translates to CASSLQVSGNTIYF.

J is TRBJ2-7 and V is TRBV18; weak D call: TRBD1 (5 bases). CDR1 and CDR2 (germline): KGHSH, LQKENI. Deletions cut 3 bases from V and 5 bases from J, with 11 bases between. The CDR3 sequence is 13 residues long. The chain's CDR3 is CASSPFPGNEQYF. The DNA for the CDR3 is TGTGCCAGCTCACCCTTCCCAGGGAACGAGCAGTACTTC. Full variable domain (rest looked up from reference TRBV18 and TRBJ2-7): NAGVMQNPRHLVRRRGQEARLRCSPMKGHSHVYWYRQLPEEGLKFMVYLQKENIIDESGMPKERFSAEFPKEGPSILRIQQVVRGDSAAYFCASSPFPGNEQYFGPGTRLTVT.

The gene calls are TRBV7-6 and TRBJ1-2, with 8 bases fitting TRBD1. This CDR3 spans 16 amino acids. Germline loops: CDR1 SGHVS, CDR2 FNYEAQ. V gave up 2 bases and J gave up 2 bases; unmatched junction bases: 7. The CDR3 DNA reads TGTGCCAGCAGCTTATCGGCGGGACAGGTCAACTATGGCTACACCTTC. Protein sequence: CASSLSAGQVNYGYTF.

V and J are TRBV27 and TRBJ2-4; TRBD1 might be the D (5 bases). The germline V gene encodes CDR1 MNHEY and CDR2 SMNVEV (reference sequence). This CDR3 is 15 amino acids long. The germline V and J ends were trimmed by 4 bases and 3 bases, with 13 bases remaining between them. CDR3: CASSSQGLVKNIQYF. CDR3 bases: TGTGCCAGCAGTTCGCAGGGTTTGGTCAAAAACATTCAGTACTTC.

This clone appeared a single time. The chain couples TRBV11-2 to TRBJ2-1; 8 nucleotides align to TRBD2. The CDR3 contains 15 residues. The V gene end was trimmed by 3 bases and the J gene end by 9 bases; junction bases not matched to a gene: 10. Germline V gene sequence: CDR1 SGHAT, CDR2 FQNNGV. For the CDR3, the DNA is TGTGCCAGCAGCTTGGTGGTAGCGGGGCGCGGTGAGCAGTTCTTC. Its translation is CASSLVVAGRGEQFF.

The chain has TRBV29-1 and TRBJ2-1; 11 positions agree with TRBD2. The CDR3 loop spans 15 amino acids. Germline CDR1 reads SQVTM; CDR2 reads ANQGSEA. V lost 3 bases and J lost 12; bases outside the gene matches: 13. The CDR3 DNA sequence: TGCAGCGTTGATTCCCTGGCTAGCGGGAGGTTCACGCAGTTCTTC. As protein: CSVDSLASGRFTQFF.

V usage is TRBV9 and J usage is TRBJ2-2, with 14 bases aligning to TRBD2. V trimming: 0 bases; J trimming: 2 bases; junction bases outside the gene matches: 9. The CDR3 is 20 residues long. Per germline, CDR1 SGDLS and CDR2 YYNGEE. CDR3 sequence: CASSVVAAGTSGGNTGELFF. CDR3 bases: TGTGCCAGCAGCGTAGTAGCAGCCGGGACTAGCGGGGGTAACACCGGGGAGCTGTTTTTT.

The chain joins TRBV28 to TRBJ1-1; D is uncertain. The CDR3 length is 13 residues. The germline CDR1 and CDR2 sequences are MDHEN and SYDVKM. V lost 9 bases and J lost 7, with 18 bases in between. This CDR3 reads CASQRASRVEAFF. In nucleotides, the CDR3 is TGTGCCAGTCAACGAGCCTCAAGGGTTGAAGCTTTCTTT.

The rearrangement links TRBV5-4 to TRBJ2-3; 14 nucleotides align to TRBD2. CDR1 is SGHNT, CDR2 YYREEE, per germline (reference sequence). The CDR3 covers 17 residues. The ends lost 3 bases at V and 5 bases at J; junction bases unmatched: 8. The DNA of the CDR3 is TGTGCCAGCAGCTCGATAAAGACTAGCGGGAGGGAAGATACGCAGTATTTT. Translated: CASSSIKTSGREDTQYF.

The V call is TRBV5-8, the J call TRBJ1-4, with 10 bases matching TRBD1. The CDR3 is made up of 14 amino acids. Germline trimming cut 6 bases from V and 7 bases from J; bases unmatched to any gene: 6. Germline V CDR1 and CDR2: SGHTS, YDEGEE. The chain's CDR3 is CASIRDRGSEKLFF. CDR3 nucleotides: TGTGCCAGCATCAGGGACAGGGGATCTGAAAAACTGTTTTTT.

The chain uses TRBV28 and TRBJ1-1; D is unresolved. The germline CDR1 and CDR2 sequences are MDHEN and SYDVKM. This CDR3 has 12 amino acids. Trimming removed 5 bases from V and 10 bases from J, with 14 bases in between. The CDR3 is CASSPPPSGAFF. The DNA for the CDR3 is TGTGCCAGCAGTCCCCCTCCGAGTGGAGCTTTCTTT. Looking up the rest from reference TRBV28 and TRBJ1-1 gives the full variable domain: DVKVTQSSRYLVKRTGEKVFLECVQDMDHENMFWYRQDPGLGLRLIYFSYDVKMKEKGDIPEGYSVSREKKERFSLILESASTNQTSMYLCASSPPPSGAFFGQGTRLTVV.

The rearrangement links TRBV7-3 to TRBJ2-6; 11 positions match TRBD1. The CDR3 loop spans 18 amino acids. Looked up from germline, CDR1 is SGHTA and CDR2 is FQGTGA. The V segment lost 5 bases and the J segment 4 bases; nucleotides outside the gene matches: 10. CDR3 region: CASSIGTGGLSGANVLTF. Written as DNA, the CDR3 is TGTGCCAGCAGCATCGGGACAGGGGGTCTGAGCGGGGCCAACGTCCTGACTTTC.

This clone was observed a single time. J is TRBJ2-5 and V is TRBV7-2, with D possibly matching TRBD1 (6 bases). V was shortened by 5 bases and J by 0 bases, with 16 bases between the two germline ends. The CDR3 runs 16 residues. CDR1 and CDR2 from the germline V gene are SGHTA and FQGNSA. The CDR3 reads CASSRKPDRNQETQYF. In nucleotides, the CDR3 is TGTGCCAGCAGCCGAAAACCGGACAGAAACCAAGAGACCCAGTACTTC.

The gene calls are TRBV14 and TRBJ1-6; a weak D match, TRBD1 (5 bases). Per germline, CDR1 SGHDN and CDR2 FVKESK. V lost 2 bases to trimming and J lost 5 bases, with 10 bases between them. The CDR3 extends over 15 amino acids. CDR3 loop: CASSQTGPDNSPLHF. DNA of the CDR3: TGTGCCAGCAGCCAAACAGGTCCGGATAATTCACCCCTCCACTTT.

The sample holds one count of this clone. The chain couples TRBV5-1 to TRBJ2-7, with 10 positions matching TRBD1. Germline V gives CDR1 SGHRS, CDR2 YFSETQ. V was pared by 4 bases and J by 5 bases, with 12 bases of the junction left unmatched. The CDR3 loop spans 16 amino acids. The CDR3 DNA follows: TGCGCCAGCAGCCCTATATCCGGGACAGGGGCGAACGAGCAGTACTTC. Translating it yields CASSPISGTGANEQYF.

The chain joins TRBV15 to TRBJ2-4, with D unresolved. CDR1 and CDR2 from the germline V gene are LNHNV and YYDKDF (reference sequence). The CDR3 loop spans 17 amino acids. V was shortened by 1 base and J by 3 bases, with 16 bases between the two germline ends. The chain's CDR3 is CATSRVVGRVGKNIQYF. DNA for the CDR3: TGTGCCACCAGCAGAGTCGTGGGCCGCGTAGGCAAAAACATTCAGTACTTC.

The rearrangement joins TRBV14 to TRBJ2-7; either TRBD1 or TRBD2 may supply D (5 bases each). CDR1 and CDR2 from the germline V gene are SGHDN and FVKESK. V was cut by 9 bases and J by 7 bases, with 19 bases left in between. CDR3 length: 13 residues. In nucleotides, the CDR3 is TGTGCCAGTGGGGGAGCGAATACGAGGGAGCAGTACTTC. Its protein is CASGGANTREQYF.

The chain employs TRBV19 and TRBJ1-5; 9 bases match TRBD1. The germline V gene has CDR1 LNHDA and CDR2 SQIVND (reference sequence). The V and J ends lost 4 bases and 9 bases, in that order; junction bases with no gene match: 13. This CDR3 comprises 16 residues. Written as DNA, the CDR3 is TGTGCCAGTAGTACTTCCGGGACAGGGACCTTTCGGCCCCAGCATTTT. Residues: CASSTSGTGTFRPQHF.

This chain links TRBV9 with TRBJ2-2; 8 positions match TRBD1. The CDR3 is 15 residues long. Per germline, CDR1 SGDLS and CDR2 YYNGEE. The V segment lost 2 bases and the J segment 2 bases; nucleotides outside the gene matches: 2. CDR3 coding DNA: TGTGCCAGCAGCGTCGACAGGGGTAACACCGGGGAGCTGTTTTTT. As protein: CASSVDRGNTGELFF.